The 17 T cell receptor beta chains below all came from one sample that was sequenced in a study of vaccination and CD4 T cells after COVID-19 (dated by TCRdb to the early 2020s). Their specific antigens are unknown. Library preparation used PCR. Sequenced on an Illumina iSeq 100. At the Johns Hopkins FTIC core, DNA from the cultured CD4+ T cells underwent TCR sequencing with the Oncomine TCR Beta short-read assay. TCRdb's own reprocessing of the public reads used fastp at Q25 and MiXCR and kept productive beta chains. For every CDR3 protein sequence, its rows merge into one entry that carries the most common genes and DNA. The sample table shows over 12,000 distinct CDR3 sequences, and approximately 45% are seen once. The top ten constitute roughly 15% of the sample. Taken with the paper, the label for treatment or condition translates to: approximately 9-day PBMC culture with coronavirus spike peptide pools or control peptides (ViraFEST assay).

Sequencing used cultured CD4+ T cells from blood. The receptors derive from a human donor with COVID-19.

This clonotype appeared a few times. The chain combines TRBV28 with TRBJ1-2, with 7 bases fitting TRBD1. J gave up 1 base and V 6 bases, and 5 bases lay outside the gene matches. This CDR3 region has 14 residues. From germline, CDR1 is MDHEN and CDR2 SYDVKM. Written as DNA, the CDR3 is TGTGCCAGCAGATCCGGACAGGTTAACTATGGCTACACCTTC. Translated: CASRSGQVNYGYTF.

A note on this clonotype: No conserved phenylalanine or tryptophan ends this CDR3, so it is likely a read error. The chain has TRBV10-2 and TRBJ1-2, with D tentatively TRBD1 (5 bases). This CDR3 is built from 14 residues. The germline V gene has CDR1 WSHSY and CDR2 SAAADI. Trimming shortened V by 3 bases and J by 7 bases, and 15 bases separated the two germline ends. The CDR3 sequence: CASSDPCRELGYTL. The DNA of the CDR3 is TGCGCCAGCAGTGACCCTTGCAGGGAGCTTGGCTACACCCTC.

The chain links TRBV5-1 to TRBJ2-6; D ambiguous. Germline CDR1 reads SGHRS; CDR2 reads YFSETQ. The CDR3 is made up of 15 amino acids. V lost 2 bases to trimming and J lost 0 bases, with 6 bases between them. DNA for the CDR3: TGCGCCAGCAGCTTCATACGCTCTGGGGCCAACGTCCTGACTTTC. Translating gives CASSFIRSGANVLTF.

This clonotype has more than one count but fewer than ten. The chain joins TRBV20-1 to TRBJ2-3; TRBD1 is a possible D gene (6 bases). Looked up from germline, CDR1 is DFQATT and CDR2 is SNEGSKA (reference sequence). CDR3 size: 14 residues. The V end lost 6 bases, the J end lost 0 bases, and 13 bases lay between the germline ends. The CDR3 DNA sequence: TGCAGTGCCCCGGGACAAACTAGCACAGATACGCAGTATTTT. It specifies CSAPGQTSTDTQYF.

V gene TRBV5-4 combines with J gene TRBJ1-2; the match to TRBD1 covers 8 bases. There are 14 residues in the CDR3. Germline V gene lookup returns CDR1 SGHNT and CDR2 YYREEE (reference sequence). J was trimmed by 4 bases and V by 4 bases; bases with no gene match: 6. CDR3 amino acids: CASSLRTGTYGYTF. The CDR3 nucleotides read TGTGCCAGCAGCCTCCGGACAGGGACCTATGGCTACACCTTC.

This clonotype occurred a few times. The V call is TRBV2, the J call TRBJ1-2; D gene ambiguous. V was pared by 1 base and J by 0 bases, with 9 bases between. The CDR3 has 15 amino acids. The germline V gene encodes CDR1 SNHLY and CDR2 FYNNEI. Here the CDR3 DNA reads TGTGCCAGCAGTGAAGTGAGGCGTCCTAACTATGGCTACACCTTC. Amino acid sequence: CASSEVRRPNYGYTF.

The V gene is TRBV20-1, the J gene TRBJ2-5; weak D call: TRBD1 (6 bases). Between the trimmed V and J ends, which lost 6 bases and 1 base, there was a span of 15 bases. The V gene's germline CDR1 is DFQATT and CDR2 SNEGSKA (reference sequence). There are 14 residues in the CDR3. The CDR3 loop is CSAGPGASQETQYF. For the CDR3, the DNA is TGCAGTGCCGGACCAGGGGCATCCCAAGAGACCCAGTACTTC.

The J gene is TRBJ1-1, the V gene TRBV5-4, with TRBD1 identical over 7 bases. The germline V gene has CDR1 SGHNT and CDR2 YYREEE (reference sequence). The CDR3 is 13 residues long. Germline trimming cut 4 bases from V and 6 bases from J; bases unmatched to any gene: 6. The DNA for the CDR3 is TGTGCCAGCAGCCCACAGGGGAGAGCTGAAGCTTTCTTT. Translation: CASSPQGRAEAFF.

This clonotype was seen more than once but under ten times. V gene TRBV19 combines with J gene TRBJ1-5; the match to TRBD1 covers 9 bases. The V and J ends lost 5 bases and 7 bases, in that order; junction bases with no gene match: 3. This CDR3 has 13 amino acids. Germline V gene data show CDR1 as LNHDA and CDR2 as SQIVND (reference sequence). CDR3 sequence: CASSDRGGQPQHF. The CDR3, as DNA: TGTGCCAGTAGTGACAGGGGGGGACAGCCCCAGCATTTT. Full variable domain (outside the CDR3, taken from reference TRBV19 and TRBJ1-5): DGGITQSPKYLFRKEGQNVTLSCEQNLNHDAMYWYRQDPGQGLRLIYYSQIVNDFQKGDIAEGYSVSREKKESFPLTVTSAQKNPTAFYLCASSDRGGQPQHFGDGTRLSIL.

The sample holds a few counts of this clonotype. The CDR3 DNA sequence: TGTGCCAGCAGTTACCTCTCACCCCTCCACTTT. It yields the protein CASSYLSPLHF. The chain links TRBV6-5 to TRBJ1-6; no clear D gene. From germline, CDR1 is MNHEY and CDR2 SVGAGI. The CDR3 length is 11 residues. Trimming left V 2 bases short and J 10 bases short, with 3 bases between.

This clonotype came up a few times. The V call is TRBV6-1, the J call TRBJ2-2, with a weak D call TRBD1 (6 bases). Per the germline V gene, CDR1 is MNHNS and CDR2 is SASEGT. The CDR3 is made up of 14 amino acids. The ends were cut back, 6 bases at V and 0 bases at J, with 8 bases in the middle. CDR3 bases: TGTGCCAGCAGACAGGGTTCGAACACCGGGGAGCTGTTTTTT. Its protein is CASRQGSNTGELFF.

This clonotype was found a few times. The gene calls are TRBV6-4 and TRBJ2-3, with 9 bases lining up with TRBD1. CDR3 length: 12 amino acids. CDR1 MRHNA and CDR2 SNTAGT come from the germline V gene. The trim removed 4 bases at V and 8 bases at J, leaving 1 base unmatched. The chain's CDR3 is CASSGQGGTQYF. The CDR3 nucleotides read TGTGCCAGCAGTGGACAGGGGGGTACGCAGTATTTT.

V usage is TRBV20-1 and J usage is TRBJ1-2; 10 bases match TRBD1. The V and J ends lost 2 bases and 7 bases, in that order; junction bases with no gene match: 7. The CDR3 runs 14 residues. From germline, CDR1 is DFQATT and CDR2 SNEGSKA (reference sequence). As DNA, the CDR3 is TGCAGTGCTAGATTCCGGGACAGGGGATCTGGCTACACCTTC. This translates into CSARFRDRGSGYTF.

The J gene is TRBJ1-4, the V gene TRBV7-9; D possibly corresponds to TRBD1 (5 bases). Germline-derived CDR1 and CDR2 are SEHNR and FQNEAQ (reference sequence). The CDR3 length is 16 residues. V was shortened by 6 bases and J by 7 bases, with 21 bases between the two germline ends. CDR3 in DNA: TGTGCCAGCAGACCGAGCAACCCGGGGGGGGGTGAAAAACTGTTTTTT. It specifies CASRPSNPGGGEKLFF.

V is TRBV10-1 and J is TRBJ2-2; TRBD2 agrees at 10 bases. CDR3 size: 16 residues. V dropped 4 bases and J dropped 5; count of bases not matched to a gene: 7. CDR1 and CDR2 (germline): WNHNN, SYGVQD (reference sequence). Here the CDR3 DNA reads TGCGCCAGCAGTGGGGTGATGACTAGCGGGACCGGGGAGCTGTTTTTT. The encoded protein is CASSGVMTSGTGELFF.

Only a few counts were recorded for this clonotype. The chain has TRBV6-1 and TRBJ1-5, with 7 bases fitting TRBD1. Germline trimming cut 4 bases from V and 5 bases from J; bases unmatched to any gene: 5. This CDR3 is built from 14 residues. Germline V gene lookup returns CDR1 MNHNS and CDR2 SASEGT. The CDR3 DNA sequence: TGTGCCAGCAGTGGACCGGGACAGCATCAGCCCCAGCATTTT. Amino acid sequence: CASSGPGQHQPQHF.

Written as DNA, the CDR3 is TGTGCCAGCAGCTTATTGGGCAGTACCCCAGCTTTCTTT. Its translation is CASSLLGSTPAFF. The J gene is TRBJ1-1, the V gene TRBV7-8; D ambiguous. Trimming pared 2 bases from V and 10 bases from J, leaving 14 bases between. Germline lookup yields CDR1 SGHVS and CDR2 FQNEAQ. This CDR3 has 13 amino acids.